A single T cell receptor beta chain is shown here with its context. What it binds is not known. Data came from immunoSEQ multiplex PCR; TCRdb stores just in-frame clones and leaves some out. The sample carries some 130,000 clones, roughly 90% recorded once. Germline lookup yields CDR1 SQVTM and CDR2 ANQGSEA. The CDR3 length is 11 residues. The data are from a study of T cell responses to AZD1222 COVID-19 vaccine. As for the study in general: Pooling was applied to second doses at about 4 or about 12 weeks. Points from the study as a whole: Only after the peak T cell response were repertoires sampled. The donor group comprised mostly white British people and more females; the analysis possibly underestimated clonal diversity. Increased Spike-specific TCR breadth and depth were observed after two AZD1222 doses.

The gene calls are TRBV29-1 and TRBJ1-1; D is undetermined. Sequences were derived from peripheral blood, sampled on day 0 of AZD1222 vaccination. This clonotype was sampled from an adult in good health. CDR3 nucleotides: TGCAGTGACGGGTCGAACACTGAAGCTTTCTTT. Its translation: CSDGSNTEAFF.